Below, 11 T cell receptor beta chains from the same sample are listed, as sequenced in a study of blood T cell repertoires in COVID-19 (dated by TCRdb to the early 2020s). Receptors were amplified or captured by the immunoSEQ multiplex PCR assay. TCRdb holds this immuneACCESS table with in-frame rearrangements only. Some clones are missing; in checked studies, unresolved V genes explain under half, and the rest has no known cause. The sample profile shows 300,000 to 400,000 clones; 70% to 90% of them were found once. Jointly, the top ten make up around 7.8% of the sample. Sequenced sample: peripheral blood. The receptors were gathered from a human donor in a cohort sampled during active COVID-19.

This chain links TRBV5-4 with TRBJ1-2, with TRBD1 identical over 11 bases. From germline, CDR1 is SGHNT and CDR2 YYREEE (reference sequence). The CDR3 runs 15 residues. V shed 5 bases, J shed 6 bases, and the junction held 9 bases outside the gene matches. This chain's CDR3 is CASSPPGQGGDGYTF. CDR3 coding DNA: TGTGCCAGCAGTCCACCGGGACAGGGGGGAGATGGCTACACCTTC.

This sequence joins TRBV4-1 and TRBJ1-1; weak D call: TRBD1 (5 bases). The CDR3 is 17 residues long. Trimming cost V 0 bases and J 0 bases, with 14 bases left between them. CDR1 and CDR2 (germline): MGHRA, YSYEKL. CDR3 in amino acids: CASSQDRQLNMNTEAFF. CDR3 coding DNA: TGCGCCAGCAGCCAAGATAGACAGCTAAACATGAACACTGAAGCTTTCTTT.

This CDR3 is CASSVLGPGANVLTF. The CDR3 DNA sequence: TGTGCCAGCAGCGTATTGGGGCCTGGGGCCAACGTCCTGACTTTC. J is TRBJ2-6 and V is TRBV9, with D tentatively TRBD1 (5 bases). CDR1 is SGDLS and CDR2 is YYNGEE in the germline V gene. There are 15 residues in the CDR3. Trimming removed 1 base from V and 2 bases from J, with 7 bases in between.

The chain recombines TRBV2 with TRBJ2-7, with 7 bases identical to TRBD1. J was trimmed by 1 base and V by 6 bases; bases with no gene match: 6. From germline, CDR1 is SNHLY and CDR2 FYNNEI. The CDR3 runs 14 residues. The CDR3 protein is CASSYRGQSYEQYF. CDR3 DNA: TGTGCCAGCAGCTACCGGGGACAGTCCTACGAGCAGTACTTC.

This clone was counted a single time. J is TRBJ1-1 and V is TRBV9; possibly TRBD1 for D (5 bases). CDR1 and CDR2 from the germline V gene are SGDLS and YYNGEE. The V gene lost 2 bases and the J gene lost 3 bases, with 8 bases spanning the gap. The CDR3 sequence is 13 residues long. The CDR3, as DNA: TGTGCCAGCAGCGTTTCAGGGCACACTGAAGCTTTCTTT. Its translation: CASSVSGHTEAFF.

This clone showed up just once. The V gene is TRBV25-1, the J gene TRBJ2-7; D may be TRBD2 (7 bases). Trimming removed 3 bases from V and 3 bases from J, with 24 bases in between. The CDR3 runs to 18 residues. The germline CDR1 and CDR2 sequences are MGHDK and SYGVNS. DNA of the CDR3: TGTGCCAGCAGTGACCTCGTCAGGGGAGGGGCAGGAGGCTACGAGCAGTACTTC. It specifies CASSDLVRGGAGGYEQYF.

This chain links TRBV5-5 with TRBJ1-1; no clear D. The CDR3 spans 11 residues. Trimming stripped 1 base from V and 11 bases from J, with 9 bases between. Per germline, CDR1 SGHKS and CDR2 YYEKEE (reference sequence). In DNA, the CDR3 is TGTGCCAGCAGCTTGTTTGGGGAGGCTTTCTTT. Protein product: CASSLFGEAFF.

This chain uses TRBV25-1 with TRBJ2-7; 10 positions match TRBD1. The CDR3 runs 14 residues. Trimming cost V 4 bases and J 3 bases; bases outside gene matches: 3. The germline V gene encodes CDR1 MGHDK and CDR2 SYGVNS. The CDR3 coding sequence is TGTGCCAGCAGTGGTTGGACAGGGGGCTACGAGCAGTACTTC. Residues: CASSGWTGGYEQYF.

V usage is TRBV14 and J usage is TRBJ2-7; TRBD2 is a possible D gene (5 bases). The V and J ends lost 1 base and 4 bases respectively, with 14 bases between them. Germline V gene sequence: CDR1 SGHDN, CDR2 FVKESK. CDR3 size: 15 residues. The CDR3 region is CASSQARVASYEQYF. The DNA for the CDR3 is TGTGCCAGCAGCCAAGCGAGGGTGGCTTCTTACGAGCAGTACTTC.

The chain recombines TRBV30 with TRBJ1-6; D is possibly TRBD1 (5 bases). Trimming took off 8 bases at V and 4 bases at J, with 12 bases between the two ends. This CDR3 has 13 residues. Germline loops: CDR1 GTSNPN, CDR2 SVGIG (reference sequence). For the CDR3, the DNA is TGTGCCCACTCGGGACTTTATAATTCACCCCTCCACTTT. Encoded protein: CAHSGLYNSPLHF. Combining the CDR3 with reference TRBV30 and TRBJ1-6 gives the whole variable domain SQTIHQWPATLVQPVGSPLSLECTVEGTSNPNLYWYRQAAGRGLQLLFYSVGIGQISSEVPQNLSASRPQDRQFILSSKKLLLSDSGFYLCAHSGLYNSPLHFGNGTRLTVT.

This clone has a single count. The CDR3 bases are TGTGCCATCAGTGAGTCAGCCGCCTACGAGCAGTACTTC. Its protein is CAISESAAYEQYF. The chain uses TRBV10-3 and TRBJ2-7; the D is unclear. Trimming shortened V by 0 bases and J by 2 bases, and 5 bases separated the two germline ends. Per germline, CDR1 ENHRY and CDR2 SYGVKD. The CDR3 extends over 13 amino acids.